This passage covers 11 T cell receptor beta chains from one sample sequenced in a study of vaccination effects on CD4 cells after COVID-19. Antigen-specific CD4+ T cell clonotypes were called by their expansion after viral peptide-pool culture in ViraFEST. Subsequent to a culture period of around 10 days, CD4+ T cells were isolated. Two-dose BNT162b2 or mRNA-1273 vaccination was given to participants. Using immunoSEQ multiplex PCR, the repertoire was profiled, and TCRdb retains in-frame clones only, with some absent. The sample holds 20,000 to 30,000 clones, more than 65% seen once. Antigen specificity for these receptors is unknown. This specimen consisted of CD4+ T cells from PBMCs cultured with SARS-CoV-2 spike peptides, obtained after COVID-19 vaccination. The receptor source for this set is a human donor who received a COVID-19 vaccine.

This rearrangement joins TRBV2 to TRBJ2-3; a weak D match, TRBD1 (6 bases). V dropped 6 bases and J dropped 2 bases, with 15 bases sitting between them. The CDR3 is made up of 15 amino acids. In germline, CDR1 is SNHLY, CDR2 FYNNEI. Written as DNA, the CDR3 is TGTGCCAGCAGAGACAGGCGGATTATCACAGATACGCAGTATTTT. Amino acids: CASRDRRIITDTQYF.

This rearrangement joins TRBV20-1 to TRBJ1-3, with D perhaps TRBD1 (5 bases). This CDR3 has 17 residues. The germline V gene has CDR1 DFQATT and CDR2 SNEGSKA (reference sequence). Trimming took 3 bases from V and 5 from J, leaving 23 bases between them. The CDR3 DNA follows: TGCAGTGCTAGTCCCCTTTTGACAGACCTTACCCGAAACACCATATATTTT. Its protein is CSASPLLTDLTRNTIYF.

This sequence joins TRBV7-2 and TRBJ2-3, with 9 bases fitting TRBD2. Germline CDR1 reads SGHTA; CDR2 reads FQGNSA. Unmatched junction bases numbered 9, after V lost 5 bases and J lost 0 bases. This CDR3 comprises 17 residues. The CDR3 loop is CASSRLGTSGSTDTQYF. CDR3 sequence (DNA): TGTGCCAGCAGCCGTTTAGGAACTAGCGGGAGCACAGATACGCAGTATTTT.

The CDR3 bases are TGTGCCAGTAGTACCCAGGCAGGGACTCCTAATCAGCCCCAGCATTTT. It yields the protein CASSTQAGTPNQPQHF. The genes are TRBV19 and TRBJ1-5; D possibly corresponds to TRBD1 (5 bases). There are 16 residues in the CDR3. The germline V gene encodes CDR1 LNHDA and CDR2 SQIVND (reference sequence). V was clipped by 4 bases and J by 4 bases, with 17 bases between them.

The gene calls are TRBV5-4 and TRBJ1-1; D unclear. Germline-derived CDR1 and CDR2 are SGHNT and YYREEE (reference sequence). V was cut by 0 bases and J by 4 bases, with 13 bases left in between. The CDR3 contains 15 residues. This chain's CDR3 is CASSLDLGGSTEAFF. For the CDR3, the DNA is TGTGCCAGCAGCTTGGACCTAGGCGGAAGCACTGAAGCTTTCTTT.

The genes are TRBV14 and TRBJ2-3, with 9 nucleotides matching TRBD1. The V gene end was trimmed by 5 bases and the J gene end by 5 bases; junction bases not matched to a gene: 8. CDR3 length: 15 residues. Germline V CDR1 and CDR2: SGHDN, FVKESK. CDR3 DNA: TGTGCCAGCAGCTTAATCGGGACAGGGATAGATACGCAGTATTTT. It translates to CASSLIGTGIDTQYF.

This chain connects TRBV10-3 to TRBJ1-4; TRBD1 matches 7 bases. The V and J ends lost 4 bases and 0 bases, in that order; junction bases with no gene match: 5. Germline V gene lookup returns CDR1 ENHRY and CDR2 SYGVKD. The CDR3 length is 16 residues. In nucleotides, the CDR3 is TGTGCCATCAGTGCAGGACAGGCAGCAACTAATGAAAAACTGTTTTTT. Translated: CAISAGQAATNEKLFF.

Only a few counts were recorded for this clone. The chain has TRBV27 and TRBJ2-2; 8 bases line up with TRBD1. The trim removed 3 bases at V and 6 bases at J, leaving 6 bases unmatched. Germline assignment: CDR1 MNHEY and CDR2 SMNVEV (reference sequence). CDR3 length equals 15 residues. CDR3 DNA sequence: TGTGCCAGCAGTTTCAGGGGGCGGGTGCCCGGGGAGCTGTTTTTT. It yields the protein CASSFRGRVPGELFF.

The chain links TRBV18 to TRBJ2-7, with D unclear. CDR3 length: 14 residues. Trimming removed 2 bases at V and 2 bases at J, with 10 bases between. Germline V gives CDR1 KGHSH, CDR2 LQKENI. The CDR3 coding sequence is TGTGCCAGCTCACCAGAGACCAGAACCTACGAGCAGTACTTC. Translated: CASSPETRTYEQYF.

The rearrangement links TRBV3-1 (or the pseudogene TRBV3-2) to TRBJ2-1, with a possible D match to TRBD1 (5 bases). V lost 2 bases and J 4 bases, leaving 12 bases between the germline ends. The CDR3 consists of 15 residues. CDR1 is LGHDT and CDR2 is YNNKEL in the germline V gene (reference sequence). The CDR3: CASSQTRQLYNEQFF. The CDR3 region has the DNA TGTGCCAGCAGCCAAACCCGACAGTTATACAATGAGCAGTTCTTC.

The chain uses TRBV6-5 and TRBJ2-1, with 9 bases lining up with TRBD1. V gave up 6 bases and J gave up 6 bases; unmatched junction bases: 6. The CDR3 covers 14 residues. CDR1 MNHEY and CDR2 SVGAGI come from the germline V gene. This CDR3 reads CASRPAGQGNEQFF. Here the CDR3 DNA reads TGTGCCAGCAGGCCAGCGGGACAGGGCAATGAGCAGTTCTTC.